The present T cell receptor (beta chain) was sequenced within a study of cytomegalovirus exposure and HLA in healthy donors. General study findings and limits: One later analysis reportedly identified an Asian-associated ancestry cluster that showed fewer N-insertions than the approximately 700-donor mean.

On this clone itself: Its antigen remains unknown.

Trimming cost V 3 bases and J 5 bases; bases outside gene matches: 9. The CDR3 runs to 15 residues. CDR1 and CDR2 (germline): KGHSH, LQKENI. Researchers ran the PCR with 60 Vbeta and 13 Jbeta primers. Clones were sequenced by immunoSEQ multiplex PCR, and TCRdb holds only the in-frame ones, with some missing. In the table there are 150,000 to 200,000 clones, over 75% of which are singletons. The specimen sequenced was PBMCs. The TCR comes from a girl in the first two years of life in good health and CMV-seronegative. V and J are TRBV18 and TRBJ1-2; 7 positions match TRBD1. The DNA for the CDR3 is TGTGCCAGCTCACCCCAAGGGACAGCAAAATATGGCTACACCTTC. Its translation: CASSPQGTAKYGYTF. The entire variable domain, with the rest obtained from reference TRBV18 and TRBJ1-2, is as follows: NAGVMQNPRHLVRRRGQEARLRCSPMKGHSHVYWYRQLPEEGLKFMVYLQKENIIDESGMPKERFSAEFPKEGPSILRIQQVVRGDSAAYFCASSPQGTAKYGYTFGSGTRLTVV.